This entry lists 13 T cell receptor beta chains sequenced from one sample in a study of cytomegalovirus exposure and HLA in healthy donors (TCRdb year 2017). Library construction relied on the immunoSEQ multiplex PCR assay. The multiplex PCR relied on a mix of 60 forward primers for TCR Vbeta segments and 13 reverse primers for TCR Jbeta segments. TCRdb's version of the immuneACCESS table is confined to in-frame rearrangements and falls short of the full clone set. An unresolved V gene accounts for under half of the shortfall where checked; the remainder is of unknown origin. The sample table lists roughly 130,000 clones, about three quarters of them with a count of one. The ten largest clones capture over 5% of the sample. Sequenced: PBMCs. All receptors come from a man aged 40-50 years in good health and CMV-seropositive.

The rearrangement uses TRBV2 and TRBJ1-4; 8 bases are shared with TRBD1. Per germline, CDR1 SNHLY and CDR2 FYNNEI. Trimming cost V 6 bases and J 8 bases; bases outside gene matches: 11. CDR3 length: 15 residues. The CDR3 region has the DNA TGTGCCAGCAGCCTTGACAGGGGCAGGGGGGAAAAACTGTTTTTT. Translated: CASSLDRGRGEKLFF.

V is TRBV28 and J is TRBJ2-7, with a possible D match to TRBD2 (6 bases). V shed 6 bases and J shed 3 bases, with 12 bases lying between them. The CDR3 has 13 residues. CDR1 and CDR2 (germline): MDHEN, SYDVKM. In DNA form, the CDR3 reads TGTGCCAGCAGGGGGAGGCGGAGCTACGAGCAGTACTTC. Its protein is CASRGRRSYEQYF.

The chain couples TRBV5-1 to TRBJ2-2; 7 nucleotides line up with TRBD1. V shed 4 bases and J 2 bases; nucleotides not matched to a gene: 8. The CDR3 spans 16 residues. Germline V gene lookup returns CDR1 SGHRS and CDR2 YFSETQ. CDR3 bases: TGCGCCAGCAGCGCAGGACAGGTAGTAAACACCGGGGAGCTGTTTTTT. Residues: CASSAGQVVNTGELFF.

This sequence joins TRBV6-1 and TRBJ2-4, with unresolved D. The germline gives CDR1 MNHNS, CDR2 SASEGT. Trimming took off 2 bases at V and 15 bases at J, with 11 bases between the two ends. The CDR3 has 11 amino acids. CDR3 DNA: TGTGCCAGCAGTGAATCACGGTTGCGGTACTTC. This translates into CASSESRLRYF.

This clone was counted only a few times. This chain joins TRBV10-2 and TRBJ2-7; possibly TRBD2 for D (7 bases). Trimming pared 0 bases from V and 1 base from J, leaving 16 bases between. In germline, CDR1 is WSHSY, CDR2 SAAADI. The CDR3 totals 17 residues. The CDR3 bases are TGCGCCAGCAGTGAGTCGAGGGGAGGGACAATTTCCTACGAGCAGTACTTC. Its translation is CASSESRGGTISYEQYF.

The chain is built from TRBV7-2 and TRBJ2-7, with 7 bases aligning to TRBD2. The CDR3 is 19 amino acids. Trimming at V came to 1 base and at J to 0 bases, leaving 15 bases not matched to a gene. Germline lookup yields CDR1 SGHTA and CDR2 FQGNSA. Written as DNA, the CDR3 is TGTGCCAGCAGCTTAGTTCCGCCGGGACTACCGGTCGGCTCCTACGAGCAGTACTTC. This sequence encodes CASSLVPPGLPVGSYEQYF.

The CDR3 is CASSQDNGGYSTDTQYF. As DNA, the CDR3 is TGCGCCAGCAGCCAAGATAATGGCGGCTATAGCACAGATACGCAGTATTTT. The V and J genes are TRBV4-1 and TRBJ2-3; D call uncertain. Trimming took 0 bases from V and 0 from J, leaving 13 bases between them. The CDR3 sequence is 17 residues long. Germline CDR1 MGHRA, CDR2 YSYEKL.

This clone has more than one count but fewer than ten. The rearrangement uses TRBV6-1 and TRBJ2-7; tentatively, D is TRBD1 (7 bases). Germline values: CDR1 MNHNS, CDR2 SASEGT. This CDR3 is 14 amino acids long. With 2 bases removed from V and 2 bases from J, the gap between germline ends came to 10 bases. CDR3 in amino acids: CASSEQGGPYEQYF. CDR3 coding DNA: TGTGCCAGCAGTGAACAGGGGGGCCCCTACGAGCAGTACTTC.

This chain joins TRBV2 and TRBJ2-3; 7 bases are a match to TRBD2. V lost 3 bases, J lost 4 bases, and 7 bases stayed unmatched. This CDR3 contains 15 residues. Germline V gene sequence: CDR1 SNHLY, CDR2 FYNNEI. The CDR3, as DNA: TGTGCCAGCAGTGATTGGGGCGGGAGTTCAGATACGCAGTATTTT. Residues: CASSDWGGSSDTQYF. The full variable domain, its missing parts supplied by reference TRBV2 and TRBJ2-3, is EPEVTQTPSHQVTQMGQEVILRCVPISNHLYFYWYRQILGQKVEFLVSFYNNEISEKSEIFDDQFSVERPDGSNFTLKIRSTKLEDSAMYFCASSDWGGSSDTQYFGPGTRLTVL.

V gene TRBV5-5 combines with J gene TRBJ1-2, with TRBD1 as a possible D gene (6 bases). Looked up from germline, CDR1 is SGHKS and CDR2 is YYEKEE (reference sequence). V was trimmed by 4 bases and J by 2 bases, leaving 18 bases between them. The CDR3 has 16 amino acids. In nucleotides, the CDR3 is TGTGCCAGCAGCCCGGACAGAGCAAGGTTGAACTATGGCTACACCTTC. Its protein product is CASSPDRARLNYGYTF.

This clone was detected only a few times. The V call is TRBV7-9, the J call TRBJ2-3; 14 nucleotides line up with TRBD2. V was clipped by 5 bases and J by 2 bases; unmatched bases: 6. The germline CDR1 and CDR2 sequences are SEHNR and FQNEAQ (reference sequence). The CDR3 totals 17 residues. CDR3 loop: CASSRGLAGVYTDTQYF. The CDR3 DNA follows: TGTGCCAGCAGCCGGGGACTAGCGGGGGTATACACAGATACGCAGTATTTT. The entire variable domain, with the rest obtained from reference TRBV7-9 and TRBJ2-3, is as follows: DTGVSQNPRHKITKRGQNVTFRCDPISEHNRLYWYRQTLGQGPEFLTYFQNEAQLEKSRLLSDRFSAERPKGSFSTLEIQRTEQGDSAMYLCASSRGLAGVYTDTQYFGPGTRLTVL.

The chain combines TRBV28 with TRBJ2-3; 7 nucleotides align to TRBD1. Germline V lookup: CDR1 MDHEN, CDR2 SYDVKM. V was clipped by 5 bases and J by 4 bases; unmatched bases: 0. CDR3 length: 12 amino acids. The CDR3 nucleotides read TGTGCCAGCAGTGACAGGGCAGATACGCAGTATTTT. It encodes CASSDRADTQYF.

V and J are TRBV20-1 and TRBJ2-7, with a weak D call TRBD2 (6 bases). Germline V gene sequence: CDR1 DFQATT, CDR2 SNEGSKA (reference sequence). V lost 3 bases and J 3 bases, leaving 6 bases between the germline ends. The CDR3 loop spans 11 amino acids. CDR3 sequence reads: CSASGSYEQYF. As DNA, the CDR3 is TGCAGTGCTAGCGGGAGCTACGAGCAGTACTTC.